The clone carrying this T cell receptor (beta chain) was counted ten times or more. The sample originates from a study of prognosis after radiotherapy for stage I lung cancer. CDR3 of TCR beta was amplified from genomic DNA via a two-round multiplex PCR. First-round PCR employed TRBV- and TRBJ-specific primers for each gene. TCRdb itself ran the multiplex PCR reads through MiXCR, one entry per CDR3 protein. Among roughly 16,000 distinct CDR3 sequences, about a third were seen once, and the ten largest hold roughly 23%. This CDR3 region has 14 residues. Trimming pared 5 bases from V and 6 bases from J, leaving 13 bases between. Germline V gives CDR1 PRHDT, CDR2 FYEKMQ (reference sequence).

This material consisted of PBMCs, taken before or after stereotactic body radiation therapy (not recorded which). The J gene is TRBJ1-4, the V gene TRBV13; no reliable D call. The TCR sequence derives from a donor aged 50 or older with non-small cell lung cancer. As DNA, the CDR3 is TGTGCCAGCAGCCCCTCCCCATTTGATGAAAAACTGTTTTTT. Protein product: CASSPSPFDEKLFF.